Given below is one T cell receptor (beta chain) in context. This sample was taken from a study of OX40 agonist ivuxolimab in advanced cancers. Germline CDR1 and CDR2: SGHAT and FQNNGV. Trimming cost V 5 bases and J 2 bases, with 9 bases left between them. This CDR3 comprises 13 residues. Clones were read by immunoSEQ multiplex PCR, and TCRdb kept only the in-frame ones, dropping some. The sample lists tens of thousands of clones, 86% occurring once. The sequence was obtained from an adult with an advanced solid tumor such as melanoma, head and neck, liver or kidney cancer. This rearrangement joins TRBV11-2 to TRBJ1-2, with D maybe TRBD1 (6 bases). The starting material was CD4+ or CD8+ T cells sorted from blood, obtained in a trial of the OX40 agonist ivuxolimab. This chain's CDR3 is CASSPDRNYGYTF. CDR3 coding DNA: TGTGCCAGCAGCCCCGACAGGAACTATGGCTACACCTTC.